Ten or more counts support the clone carrying this T cell receptor beta chain. One entry per CDR3 protein results from TCRdb running MiXCR on the 5' RACE reads. The sample has about 260,000 distinct CDR3 sequences, roughly 3.5% seen once; the top ten hold under 20%. The sample is drawn from a study of T cells after yellow fever vaccination. The TCR originated in a man between 18 and 29 years old who received the YFV17D yellow fever vaccine. The material was PBMCs, obtained 15 days after the yellow fever booster vaccination.

Here the CDR3 DNA reads TGCAGTGCTAGAGCCGGGGATCAGCCCCAGCATTTT. It specifies CSARAGDQPQHF. The chain uses TRBV20-1 and TRBJ1-5; D is uncertain. Trimming removed 1 base from V and 5 bases from J, with 6 bases in between. The CDR3 totals 12 residues. Germline CDR1 is DFQATT and CDR2 is SNEGSKA (reference sequence).